This T cell receptor (beta chain) is drawn from a study of cytomegalovirus exposure and HLA in healthy donors. Concerning this clone itself: Antigen: not known.

The CDR3 length is 15 residues. CDR1 and CDR2 from the germline V gene are SEHNR and FQNEAQ (reference sequence). Trimming at V came to 5 bases and at J to 5 bases, leaving 10 bases not matched to a gene. Whole-study results and caveats: Associated with cytomegalovirus, according to the listing, were about 160 TCR beta chains. Data from an earlier analysis indicated that most TCR beta V segments were productive either about 90% or about 30% of the time.

The PCR employed 60 Vbeta primers together with 13 Jbeta primers. Assay used: immunoSEQ multiplex PCR; TCRdb lists only in-frame clones, some missing. The sample has 80,000 to 100,000 clones; 55% to 75% are singletons. This sequence originates from a man between 50 and 59 years old in good health and CMV-seronegative. Sequencing input: PBMCs. The chain couples TRBV7-9 to TRBJ2-7; 9 bases are a match to TRBD1. CDR3 in DNA: TGTGCCAGCAGCGGACCGGGACAGGGAGGAAACGAGCAGTACTTC. Residues: CASSGPGQGGNEQYF.